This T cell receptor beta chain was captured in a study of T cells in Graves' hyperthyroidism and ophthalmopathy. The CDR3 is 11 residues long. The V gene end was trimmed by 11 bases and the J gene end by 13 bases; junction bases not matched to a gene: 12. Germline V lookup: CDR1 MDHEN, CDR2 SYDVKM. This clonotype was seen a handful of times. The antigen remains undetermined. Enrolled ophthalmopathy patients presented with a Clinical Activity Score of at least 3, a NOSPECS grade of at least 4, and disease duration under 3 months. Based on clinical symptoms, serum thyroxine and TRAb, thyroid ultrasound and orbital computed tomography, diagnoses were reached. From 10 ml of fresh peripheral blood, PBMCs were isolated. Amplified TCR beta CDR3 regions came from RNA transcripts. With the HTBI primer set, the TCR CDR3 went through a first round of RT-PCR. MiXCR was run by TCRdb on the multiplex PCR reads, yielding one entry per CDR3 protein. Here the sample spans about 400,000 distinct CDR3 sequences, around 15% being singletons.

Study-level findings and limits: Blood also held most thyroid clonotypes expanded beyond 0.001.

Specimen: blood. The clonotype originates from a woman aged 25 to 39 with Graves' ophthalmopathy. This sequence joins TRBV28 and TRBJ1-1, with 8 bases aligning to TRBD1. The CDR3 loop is CALKGQGAVFF. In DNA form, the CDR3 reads TGTGCCCTAAAAGGGCAGGGGGCAGTTTTCTTT.